A single sample is the source of the 13 T cell receptor beta chains below, sequenced in a study of tumor and adjacent non-tumor tissue in lung cancer. RNA was extracted from bulk tissue without any cell sorting. A modified ARM-PCR protocol with three rounds of nested PCR amplified TCRbeta. TCRdb passed the multiplex PCR reads through MiXCR, listing each CDR3 protein once. The table shows 95,000 to 150,000 distinct CDR3 sequences, with roughly 67% occurring only once. Specimen: lung tumor tissue. The receptors come from a man under 40 with non-small cell lung cancer.

This clonotype was counted many times. CDR3 amino acids: CARMRSYNSPLHF. The CDR3 DNA sequence: TGCGCCCGTATGAGGAGTTATAATTCACCCCTCCACTTT. The chain has TRBV4-3 and TRBJ1-6; no definite D call. This CDR3 is built from 13 residues. The V gene lost 11 bases and the J gene lost 4 bases, with 12 bases spanning the gap. The germline V gene encodes CDR1 LGHNA and CDR2 YSLEER.

This clonotype turned up a few times. The chain combines TRBV7-3 with TRBJ2-2; D ambiguous. V lost 5 bases to trimming and J lost 4 bases, with 14 bases between them. The CDR3 spans 15 residues. Germline CDR1 and CDR2: SGHTA and FQGTGA. The chain's CDR3 is CASSSLGSSTGELFF. DNA of the CDR3: TGTGCCAGCAGCAGTCTCGGGTCGAGCACCGGGGAGCTGTTTTTT.

Points on this clonotype: A read error may produce the germline difference seen at one junction end. This chain links TRBV4-1 with TRBJ2-1; 7 nucleotides agree with TRBD1. This CDR3 spans 17 amino acids. Germline values: CDR1 MGHRA, CDR2 YSYEKL. CDR3 loop: CTSSQQWGRGLGYEQSF. CDR3 bases: TGCACCAGCAGCCAACAGTGGGGCAGGGGGTTGGGGTATGAGCAGTCCTTC.

Worth noting for this clonotype: At one of its ends the junction is not consistent with the germline gene, which may arise from a read error. The DNA for the CDR3 is TGTGCCAGCGGAAACTACGACCAGCACTTC. Translation: CASGNYDQHF. V is TRBV12-3 or TRBV12-4 and J is TRBJ2-7, with D unresolved. CDR3 size: 10 residues.

Concerning this clonotype itself: The junction differs from germline at one of its ends, possibly a read error. The V gene is TRBV11-2, the J gene TRBJ2-2, with D tentatively TRBD1 or TRBD2 (7 bases each). CDR1 and CDR2 (germline): SGHAT, FQNNGV. This CDR3 is built from 17 residues. The CDR3 is CASSVGEGTANAGELFF. CDR3 bases: TGTGCCAGCAGCGTAGGGGAGGGGACAGCGAACGCCGGGGAGCTGTTTTTT.

Note on this clonotype: A read error is likely, as this CDR3 ends without the conserved phenylalanine or tryptophan. The V gene is TRBV28, the J gene TRBJ2-7, with 11 bases matching TRBD2. From germline, CDR1 is MDHEN and CDR2 SYDVKM. V lost 6 bases, J lost 3 bases, and 7 bases stayed unmatched. The CDR3 has 15 residues. The CDR3 DNA reads TGTGCCAGCAGCCGTAGACTAGCGGGAATCTACGAGCAGTACCTC. As protein: CASSRRLAGIYEQYL.

To note about this clonotype: This may stem from a read error, because a much larger clone lies one nucleotide away. The chain employs TRBV6-5 and TRBJ1-1; 10 bases map to TRBD1. CDR3 length: 15 residues. Trimming took 4 bases from V and 3 from J; bases not matched to a gene: 5. Germline loops: CDR1 MNHEY, CDR2 SVGAGI. The CDR3 region has the DNA TGTGCCAGCAGTTCTGACAGGGGGCGATACACTGAAGCTTTCTTT. This gives the protein CASSSDRGRYTEAFF.

As concerns this clonotype: A much larger clone differs from this one at a single base, so this may be a read error. The chain is built from TRBV29-1 and TRBJ2-3; TRBD1 matches 11 bases. Germline CDR1 and CDR2: SQVTM and ANQGSEA. J lost 4 bases, V lost 4 bases, and 4 bases had no gene match. The CDR3 has 14 amino acids. This CDR3 reads CSVVRDRGADTQYF. DNA for the CDR3: TGCAGCGTTGTTCGGGACAGGGGGGCAGATACGCAGTATTTT.

There are many counts of this clonotype. The CDR3 nucleotides are TGTGCCAGCAGTTACGGTGACAGTGCGGGCTACGAGCAGTACTTC. Translating gives CASSYGDSAGYEQYF. The chain links TRBV6-2 or TRBV6-3 to TRBJ2-7, with D perhaps being TRBD1 or TRBD2 (5 bases each). Trimming stripped 2 bases from V and 3 bases from J, with 14 bases between. CDR1 is MNHEY and CDR2 is SVGEGT in the germline V gene. The CDR3 sequence is 15 residues long.

Concerning this clonotype itself: This clone may be a read error of a much larger clone one base away. This chain connects TRBV29-1 to TRBJ2-7, with D maybe TRBD2 (5 bases). The CDR3 runs 13 residues. Germline assignment: CDR1 SQVTM and CDR2 ANQGSEA. The CDR3 reads CNVEMGRSYEQYF. DNA for the CDR3: TGCAACGTTGAAATGGGGAGATCCTACGAGCAGTACTTC.

The chain is built from TRBV20-1 and TRBJ2-1; 9 bases align to TRBD2. The V gene end was trimmed by 3 bases and the J gene end by 14 bases; junction bases not matched to a gene: 14. Looked up from germline, CDR1 is DFQATT and CDR2 is SNEGSKA (reference sequence). The CDR3 is 14 amino acids. The CDR3, as DNA: TGCAGTGCTAGCGGGCAGGGTTCAGGCGGGGGGGAGTTCTTC. Its protein product is CSASGQGSGGGEFF.

This clonotype was counted a few times. The V call is TRBV7-3, the J call TRBJ2-1; D gene ambiguous. CDR1 and CDR2 from the germline V gene are SGHTA and FQGTGA. Trimming stripped 3 bases from V and 4 bases from J, with 10 bases between. This CDR3 spans 14 amino acids. In nucleotides, the CDR3 is TGTGCCAGCAGCTTTGGGTCGGAATACAATGAGCAGTTCTTC. This gives the protein CASSFGSEYNEQFF.

As regards this clonotype: Given a much more abundant clone one base away, this may be a read error. This sequence joins TRBV9 and TRBJ2-1; no reliable D call. CDR1 SGDLS and CDR2 YYNGEE come from the germline V gene. The CDR3 has 11 amino acids. The V and J ends lost 6 bases and 9 bases respectively, with 10 bases between them. DNA for the CDR3: TGTGCCAGCATCAGTACCGCTGAGCAGTTCTTC. Translating it yields CASISTAEQFF.